A single sample is the source of the 27 T cell receptor beta chains below, sequenced in a study of T cell repertoires in cytomegalovirus infection. These receptors' antigens are unknown. TCRdb analysed the reads with MiXCR anew, one entry per CDR3 protein. The top ten clones hold around a quarter of a sample with about 160,000 distinct CDR3 sequences, about 22% of them seen once. Sequencing was performed on CD8+ T cells from cultured PBMCs, taken from culture after CMV antigen stimulation. The receptors stem from a human donor in good health (CMV status not recorded). Some clones in this sample may be carry-over from other donors' samples.

This rearrangement joins TRBV15 to TRBJ2-7; D remains ambiguous. The V end was cut by 0 bases, the J end by 4 bases, with 7 bases between. This CDR3 contains 13 residues. Germline V CDR1 and CDR2: LNHNV, YYDKDF (reference sequence). Written as DNA, the CDR3 is TGTGCCACCAGCAGAGATAGACGGTACGAGCAGTACTTC. Amino acid sequence: CATSRDRRYEQYF.

This clonotype was counted between two and nine times. V and J are TRBV15 and TRBJ2-3; D is perhaps TRBD1 (7 bases). Germline values: CDR1 LNHNV, CDR2 YYDKDF (reference sequence). V lost 4 bases, J lost 2 bases, and 13 bases lay in between. This CDR3 contains 15 residues. CDR3 nucleotides: TGTGCCACCAGCACCAGACAGGGACTCACAGATACGCAGTATTTT. Translating gives CATSTRQGLTDTQYF.

V usage is TRBV3-1 and J usage is TRBJ2-3; 12 bases are a match to TRBD2. This CDR3 is 16 amino acids long. The germline V gene encodes CDR1 LGHDT and CDR2 YNNKEL (reference sequence). Trimming removed 5 bases from V and 4 bases from J; junction bases left unmatched: 7. CDR3 protein: CASSDPSGGGPDTQYF. CDR3 nucleotide sequence: TGTGCCAGCAGCGACCCTAGCGGGGGGGGCCCAGATACGCAGTATTTT.

The chain joins TRBV7-9 to TRBJ2-1, with TRBD2 identical over 10 bases. The CDR3 is made up of 16 amino acids. Trimming at V came to 7 bases and at J to 4 bases, leaving 10 bases not matched to a gene. CDR1 is SEHNR, CDR2 FQNEAQ, per germline (reference sequence). CDR3 residues: CASTLSGGATYNEQFF. CDR3 sequence (DNA): TGTGCCAGCACTCTCAGCGGGGGGGCCACTTACAATGAGCAGTTCTTC.

This clonotype was recorded a few times. J is TRBJ2-3 and V is TRBV7-9; no reliable D call. The length of the CDR3 is 12 residues. Per germline, CDR1 SEHNR and CDR2 FQNEAQ (reference sequence). V dropped 4 bases and J dropped 4 bases, with 6 bases sitting between them. The CDR3 here is CASSSHPDTQYF. DNA for the CDR3: TGTGCCAGCAGCTCTCACCCAGATACGCAGTATTTT.

This clonotype was counted between two and nine times. The rearrangement joins TRBV6-1 to TRBJ2-3, with 11 bases fitting TRBD2. The germline gives CDR1 MNHNS, CDR2 SASEGT. The V and J ends lost 2 bases and 2 bases, in that order; junction bases with no gene match: 6. The CDR3 is 17 amino acids. The CDR3 DNA follows: TGTGCCAGCAGTGAATTTCTAGCGGGGGGCCCCACAGATACGCAGTATTTT. Translation: CASSEFLAGGPTDTQYF.

The J gene is TRBJ2-7, the V gene TRBV29-1, with 8 bases fitting TRBD1. Germline lookup yields CDR1 SQVTM and CDR2 ANQGSEA. This CDR3 has 14 residues. The J segment lost 3 bases and the V segment lost 1 base, leaving 5 bases of the junction unmatched. The chain's CDR3 is CSVEVPGTGYEQYF. The DNA of the CDR3 is TGCAGCGTTGAAGTTCCTGGGACAGGCTACGAGCAGTACTTC.

This clonotype occurred a few times. The chain uses TRBV6-1 and TRBJ2-3; D is possibly TRBD1 or TRBD2 (5 bases each). Germline V gives CDR1 MNHNS, CDR2 SASEGT. Deletions cut 4 bases from V and 6 bases from J, with 20 bases between. There are 16 residues in the CDR3. The CDR3 sequence: CASSAWDGRTRDTQYF. The CDR3, as DNA: TGTGCCAGCAGTGCCTGGGACGGCCGGACGCGGGATACGCAGTATTTT.

The J gene is TRBJ2-7, the V gene TRBV7-9, with D possibly being TRBD1 (5 bases). CDR3 size: 12 residues. Trimming left V 7 bases short and J 11 bases short, with 18 bases between. CDR1 is SEHNR and CDR2 is FQNEAQ in the germline V gene (reference sequence). For the CDR3, the DNA is TGTGCCAGCACTCTCGACAGACAGAGGAAGTACTTC. It is translated as CASTLDRQRKYF.

This clonotype has more than one count but fewer than ten. The chain couples TRBV11-3 to TRBJ2-1; D may be TRBD1 (6 bases). Between the trimmed V and J ends, which lost 5 bases and 9 bases, there was a span of 23 bases. The length of the CDR3 is 16 residues. Germline CDR1 reads SGHNT; CDR2 reads YENEEA. The DNA of the CDR3 is TGTGCCAGCAGCCCACAGGGAGAAGGCCCCAAAGGTGAGCAGTTCTTC. It encodes CASSPQGEGPKGEQFF.

This clonotype was counted only a few times. The rearrangement uses TRBV6-6 and TRBJ2-2, with D unclear. The CDR3 spans 14 residues. Germline CDR1 MNHNY, CDR2 SVGAGI (reference sequence). V shed 0 bases and J shed 6 bases, with 8 bases lying between them. CDR3 region: CASSYSGIPGELFF. The DNA for the CDR3 is TGTGCCAGCAGTTACTCGGGAATTCCCGGGGAGCTGTTTTTT.

CDR3 sequence (DNA): TGTGCCAGCAGCTTACGGCAAGGACTAGTAAGAAACAATGAGCAGTTCTTC. Its translation: CASSLRQGLVRNNEQFF. This chain connects TRBV7-8 to TRBJ2-1, with TRBD2 identical over 7 bases. The germline V gene encodes CDR1 SGHVS and CDR2 FQNEAQ. The CDR3 length is 17 residues. V trimming: 2 bases; J trimming: 5 bases; junction bases outside the gene matches: 12.

The CDR3 region has the DNA TGTGCCAGCAGCTTAGAGAACAGCTATGGCTACACCTTC. As protein: CASSLENSYGYTF. The rearrangement links TRBV11-2 to TRBJ1-2, with D uncertain. Trimming shortened V by 0 bases and J by 4 bases, and 6 bases separated the two germline ends. This CDR3 has 13 residues. The germline V gene encodes CDR1 SGHAT and CDR2 FQNNGV.

The chain has TRBV12-3 or TRBV12-4 and TRBJ1-5; no reliable D call. The CDR3 consists of 12 residues. Trimming cost V 7 bases and J 7 bases, with 11 bases left between them. The CDR3 loop is CASNSMAQPQHF. For the CDR3, the DNA is TGTGCCAGCAACTCTATGGCCCAGCCCCAGCATTTT.

The genes are TRBV7-6 and TRBJ2-1; no clear D. This CDR3 has 17 residues. V was pared by 5 bases and J by 5 bases, with 22 bases between. Germline V gene sequence: CDR1 SGHVS, CDR2 FNYEAQ. In DNA form, the CDR3 reads TGTGCCAGCAGCCCCCTGACCGGGCCCCCAGGCCACAATGAGCAGTTCTTC. It is translated as CASSPLTGPPGHNEQFF.

The rearrangement links TRBV7-2 to TRBJ1-1, with D possibly matching TRBD1 (5 bases). V was cut by 0 bases and J by 7 bases, with 9 bases left in between. Germline values: CDR1 SGHTA, CDR2 FQGNSA. This CDR3 contains 13 residues. CDR3 sequence (DNA): TGTGCCAGCAGCTTAGCGGCAGGGAGTGAAGCTTTCTTT. It codes for CASSLAAGSEAFF.

V is TRBV4-1 and J is TRBJ2-2, with unresolved D. The CDR3 has 15 residues. The germline V and J ends were trimmed by 1 base and 1 base, with 7 bases remaining between them. CDR1 MGHRA and CDR2 YSYEKL come from the germline V gene. The CDR3 region is CASSQGTVNTGELFF. The CDR3 nucleotides are TGCGCCAGCAGCCAAGGGACGGTGAACACCGGGGAGCTGTTTTTT.

This clonotype was observed a handful of times. The rearrangement uses TRBV13 and TRBJ2-5; D is perhaps TRBD2 (5 bases). Germline V gene data show CDR1 as PRHDT and CDR2 as FYEKMQ (reference sequence). The CDR3 has 15 residues. The V end lost 3 bases, the J end lost 5 bases, and 16 bases lay between the germline ends. The CDR3 nucleotides read TGTGCCAGCAGCTTCGAGGGTATGGGCCGCGAGACCCAGTACTTC. Protein product: CASSFEGMGRETQYF.

This clonotype was counted a few times. The chain recombines TRBV24-1 with TRBJ1-1; D uncertain. The CDR3 is 11 residues long. Trimming pared 5 bases from V and 5 bases from J, leaving 5 bases between. Germline V gene data show CDR1 as KGHDR and CDR2 as SFDVKD. For the CDR3, the DNA is TGTGCCACCAGTGGTGGAACTGAAGCTTTCTTT. Amino acids: CATSGGTEAFF.

This clonotype was observed at least ten times. The chain uses TRBV28 and TRBJ1-1, with no clear D. Germline CDR1 is MDHEN and CDR2 is SYDVKM. The V end was cut by 7 bases, the J end by 0 bases, with 15 bases between. CDR3 size: 15 residues. This CDR3 is CASTLYGSLNTEAFF. The CDR3 region has the DNA TGTGCCAGCACCCTTTACGGGAGTTTGAACACTGAAGCTTTCTTT.

J is TRBJ2-1 and V is TRBV11-2; D could derive from TRBD1 or TRBD2 (6 bases each). This CDR3 has 15 residues. In germline, CDR1 is SGHAT, CDR2 FQNNGV. V dropped 5 bases and J dropped 4 bases, with 15 bases sitting between them. CDR3 loop: CASSRAPGAYNEQFF. The CDR3 coding sequence is TGTGCCAGCAGCCGTGCTCCGGGGGCTTACAATGAGCAGTTCTTC. The full variable domain, with the rest looked up from reference TRBV11-2 and TRBJ2-1, is EAGVAQSPRYKIIEKRQSVAFWCNPISGHATLYWYQQILGQGPKLLIQFQNNGVVDDSQLPKDRFSAERLKGVDSTLKIQPAKLEDSAVYLCASSRAPGAYNEQFFGPGTRLTVL.

This clonotype has more than one count but fewer than ten. The genes are TRBV12-3 or TRBV12-4 and TRBJ1-1, with a tentative D call TRBD1 (5 bases). Between the trimmed V and J ends, which lost 11 bases and 1 base, there was a span of 14 bases. The CDR3 loop spans 13 amino acids. This chain's CDR3 is CASRGQGNTEAFF. CDR3 bases: TGTGCCTCAAGGGGTCAGGGGAACACTGAAGCTTTCTTT.

This clonotype was counted many times. The chain links TRBV7-2 to TRBJ2-3; 8 bases fit TRBD2. Germline V gives CDR1 SGHTA, CDR2 FQGNSA. This CDR3 region has 16 residues. V was clipped by 3 bases and J by 2 bases; unmatched bases: 7. CDR3 region: CASSFRAGESTDTQYF. Here the CDR3 DNA reads TGTGCCAGCAGCTTCCGAGCGGGGGAGTCCACAGATACGCAGTATTTT.

A few counts support this clonotype. The chain links TRBV7-9 to TRBJ2-5, with D hard to call. The CDR3 totals 12 residues. Germline V gene data show CDR1 as SEHNR and CDR2 as FQNEAQ (reference sequence). The V end was cut by 3 bases, the J end by 1 base, with 3 bases between. This chain's CDR3 is CASSFSQETQYF. The CDR3 nucleotides read TGTGCCAGCAGCTTTTCCCAAGAGACCCAGTACTTC.

This clonotype came up a few times. In DNA form, the CDR3 reads TGTGCCAGCAGTTCTACAGGGGGCGCGATTGATAATTCACCCCTCCACTTT. It is translated as CASSSTGGAIDNSPLHF. This chain joins TRBV6-1 and TRBJ1-6; 9 bases match TRBD1. The V and J ends lost 5 bases and 5 bases, in that order; junction bases with no gene match: 10. In germline, CDR1 is MNHNS, CDR2 SASEGT. The CDR3 loop spans 17 amino acids.

The genes are TRBV12-3 or TRBV12-4 and TRBJ2-5, with 7 bases lining up with TRBD1. The ends lost 3 bases at V and 5 bases at J; junction bases unmatched: 9. This CDR3 is built from 15 residues. The CDR3 here is CASSLTGMVEETQYF. In nucleotides, the CDR3 is TGTGCCAGCAGTTTGACAGGGATGGTGGAGGAGACCCAGTACTTC.

This clonotype was found a few times. The chain joins TRBV7-9 to TRBJ2-5; D is ambiguous. V dropped 5 bases and J dropped 6 bases, with 13 bases sitting between them. Per germline, CDR1 SEHNR and CDR2 FQNEAQ (reference sequence). The CDR3 is made up of 13 amino acids. CDR3 coding DNA: TGTGCCAGCAGCCAGGACGGTCGCAAGACCCAGTACTTC. It translates to CASSQDGRKTQYF.